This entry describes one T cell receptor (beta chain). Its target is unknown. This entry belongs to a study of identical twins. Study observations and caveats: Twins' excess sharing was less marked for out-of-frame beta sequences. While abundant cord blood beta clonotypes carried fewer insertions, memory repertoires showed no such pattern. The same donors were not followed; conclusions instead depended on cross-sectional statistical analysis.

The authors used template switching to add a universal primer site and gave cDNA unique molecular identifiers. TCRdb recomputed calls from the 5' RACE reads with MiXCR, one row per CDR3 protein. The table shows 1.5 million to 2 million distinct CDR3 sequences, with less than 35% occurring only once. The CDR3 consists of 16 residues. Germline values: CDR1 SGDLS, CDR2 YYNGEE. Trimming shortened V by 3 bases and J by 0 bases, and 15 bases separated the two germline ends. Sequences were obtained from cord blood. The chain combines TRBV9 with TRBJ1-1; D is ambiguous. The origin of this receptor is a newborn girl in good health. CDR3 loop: CASSARPGNVNTEAFF. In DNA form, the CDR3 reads TGTGCCAGCAGCGCCCGTCCCGGGAACGTGAACACTGAAGCTTTCTTT. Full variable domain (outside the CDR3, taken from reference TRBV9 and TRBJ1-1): DSGVTQTPKHLITATGQRVTLRCSPRSGDLSVYWYQQSLDQGLQFLIQYYNGEERAKGNILERFSAQQFPDLHSELNLSSLELGDSALYFCASSARPGNVNTEAFFGQGTRLTVV.